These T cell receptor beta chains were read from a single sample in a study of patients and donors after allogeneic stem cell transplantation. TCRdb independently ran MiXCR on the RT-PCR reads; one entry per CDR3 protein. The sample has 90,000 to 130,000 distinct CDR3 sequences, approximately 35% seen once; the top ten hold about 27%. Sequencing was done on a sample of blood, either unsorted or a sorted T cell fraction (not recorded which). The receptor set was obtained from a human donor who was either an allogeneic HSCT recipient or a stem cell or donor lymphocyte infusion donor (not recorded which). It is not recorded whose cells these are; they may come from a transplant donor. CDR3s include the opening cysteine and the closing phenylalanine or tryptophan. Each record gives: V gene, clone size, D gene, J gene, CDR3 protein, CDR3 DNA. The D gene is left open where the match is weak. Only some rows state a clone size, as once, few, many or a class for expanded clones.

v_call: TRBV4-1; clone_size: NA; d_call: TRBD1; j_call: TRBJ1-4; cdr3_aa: CASSQEDRGWEKLFF; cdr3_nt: TGCGCCAGCAGCCAAGAAGACAGGGGTTGGGAAAAACTGTTTTTT
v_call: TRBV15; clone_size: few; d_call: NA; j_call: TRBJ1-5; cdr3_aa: CATSRDPATRNQPQHF; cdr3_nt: TGTGCCACCAGCAGAGATCCAGCGACCCGCAATCAGCCCCAGCATTTT
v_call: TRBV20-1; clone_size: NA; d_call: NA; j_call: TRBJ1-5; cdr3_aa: CSASPPGRVWSNQPQHF; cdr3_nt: TGCAGTGCTAGTCCGCCGGGCAGGGTCTGGAGCAATCAGCCCCAGCATTTT
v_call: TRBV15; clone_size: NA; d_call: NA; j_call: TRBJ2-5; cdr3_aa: CATSSLGYQETQYF; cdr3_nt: TGTGCCACCAGCAGCCTAGGGTACCAAGAGACCCAGTACTTC
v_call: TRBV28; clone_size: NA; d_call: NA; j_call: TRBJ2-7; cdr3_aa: CASRLRGTYEQYF; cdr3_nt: TGTGCCAGCCGTCTTAGGGGTACTTACGAGCAGTACTTC
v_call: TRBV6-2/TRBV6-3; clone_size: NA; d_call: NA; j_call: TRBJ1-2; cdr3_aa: CASSYGATYGYTF; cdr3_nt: TGTGCCAGCAGTTACGGGGCGACCTATGGCTACACCTTC
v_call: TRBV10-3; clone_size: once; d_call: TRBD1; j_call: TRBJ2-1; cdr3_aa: CAISAGGRNEQFF; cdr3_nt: TGTGCCATCTCGGCAGGGGGCCGGAATGAGCAGTTCTTC
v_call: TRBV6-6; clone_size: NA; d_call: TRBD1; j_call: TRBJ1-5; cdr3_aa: CASSPTGRQPQHF; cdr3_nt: TGTGCCAGCAGCCCGACAGGGAGACAGCCCCAGCATTTT
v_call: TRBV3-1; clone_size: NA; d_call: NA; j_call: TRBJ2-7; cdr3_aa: CASSRTGQEQYF; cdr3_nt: TGTGCCAGCAGCCGTACCGGACAGGAGCAGTACTTC
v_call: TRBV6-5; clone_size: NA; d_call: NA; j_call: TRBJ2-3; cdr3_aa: CASSYPDPTDTQYF; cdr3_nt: TGTGCCAGCAGTTACCCGGACCCCACAGATACGCAGTATTTT
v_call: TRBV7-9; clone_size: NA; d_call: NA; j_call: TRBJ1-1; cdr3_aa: CASSSQGRQAFF; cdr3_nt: TGTGCCAGCAGCAGTCAGGGGAGGCAGGCTTTCTTT
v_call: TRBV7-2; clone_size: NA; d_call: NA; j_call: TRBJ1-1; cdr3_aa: CASSLGSRSYTEAFF; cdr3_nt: TGTGCCAGCAGCTTAGGGTCCAGGTCTTACACTGAAGCTTTCTTT
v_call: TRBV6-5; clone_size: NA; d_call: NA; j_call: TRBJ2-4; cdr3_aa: CASSNDKLAKNIQYF; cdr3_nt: TGTGCCAGCAGCAACGACAAACTAGCCAAAAACATTCAGTACTTC
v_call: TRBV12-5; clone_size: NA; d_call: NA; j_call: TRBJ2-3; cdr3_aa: CASGGSTDTQYF; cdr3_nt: TGTGCTAGTGGCGGGAGCACAGATACGCAGTATTTT
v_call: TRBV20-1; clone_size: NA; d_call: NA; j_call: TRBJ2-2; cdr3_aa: CSAKKRPGLTGELFF; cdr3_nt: TGCAGTGCTAAAAAGCGCCCTGGTTTGACCGGGGAGCTGTTTTTT
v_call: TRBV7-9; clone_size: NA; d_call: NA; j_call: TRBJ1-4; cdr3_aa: CATTLATNEKLFF; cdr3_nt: TGTGCCACCACACTAGCAACTAATGAAAAACTGTTTTTT
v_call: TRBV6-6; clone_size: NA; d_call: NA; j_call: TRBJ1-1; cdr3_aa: CASSSPAGSGEAFF; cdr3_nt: TGTGCCAGCAGTTCCCCCGCGGGGTCCGGTGAAGCTTTCTTT
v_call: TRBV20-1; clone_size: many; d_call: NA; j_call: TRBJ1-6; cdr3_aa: CSARRGGATPLHF; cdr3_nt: TGCAGTGCTAGGAGGGGGGGCGCGACACCCCTCCACTTT
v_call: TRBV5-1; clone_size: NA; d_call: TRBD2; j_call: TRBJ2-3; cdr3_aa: CASSRELAGFGYTQYF; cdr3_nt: TGCGCCAGCAGCAGAGAACTAGCGGGATTTGGATATACGCAGTATTTT
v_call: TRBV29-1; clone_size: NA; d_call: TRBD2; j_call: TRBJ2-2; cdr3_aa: CSVSGLAGAINTGELFF; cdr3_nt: TGCAGCGTCTCAGGACTAGCGGGAGCCATTAACACCGGGGAGCTGTTTTTT
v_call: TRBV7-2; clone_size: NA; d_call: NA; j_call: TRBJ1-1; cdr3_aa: CASSLEAPNTEAFF; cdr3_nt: TGTGCCAGCAGCTTAGAGGCACCGAACACTGAAGCTTTCTTT